Below, 9 T cell receptor beta chains from the same sample are listed, as sequenced in a study of blood T cell repertoires in COVID-19. Sequencing used immunoSEQ multiplex PCR; TCRdb keeps in-frame clones, though not all of them. In the table there are 150,000 to 200,000 clones, around 74% of which are singletons. Sequencing was carried out using peripheral blood. Receptors were obtained from a man between 65 and 79 years old with acute or convalescent COVID-19.

V gene TRBV18 combines with J gene TRBJ2-1; TRBD1 matches 11 bases. CDR3 size: 14 residues. The J segment lost 8 bases and the V segment lost 2 bases, leaving 2 bases of the junction unmatched. CDR1 KGHSH and CDR2 LQKENI come from the germline V gene. CDR3 residues: CASSPRDRGDEQFF. CDR3 nucleotide sequence: TGTGCCAGCTCACCAAGGGACAGGGGGGATGAGCAGTTCTTC. The whole variable domain, filled in from reference TRBV18 and TRBJ2-1, reads NAGVMQNPRHLVRRRGQEARLRCSPMKGHSHVYWYRQLPEEGLKFMVYLQKENIIDESGMPKERFSAEFPKEGPSILRIQQVVRGDSAAYFCASSPRDRGDEQFFGPGTRLTVL.

The CDR3 spells CASSYGQLLGELFF. The CDR3 DNA sequence: TGTGCCAGCAGTTACGGCCAATTATTAGGGGAGCTGTTTTTT. J is TRBJ2-2 and V is TRBV6-5; D uncertain. The CDR3 has 14 amino acids. Germline V gives CDR1 MNHEY, CDR2 SVGAGI. Deletions cut 2 bases from V and 8 bases from J, with 12 bases between.

This chain connects TRBV19 to TRBJ1-1; D is possibly TRBD1 (6 bases). This CDR3 comprises 16 residues. Germline loops: CDR1 LNHDA, CDR2 SQIVND (reference sequence). The V and J ends lost 3 bases and 5 bases respectively, with 19 bases between them. The chain's CDR3 is CASSIYLRGPKTEAFF. As DNA, the CDR3 is TGTGCCAGTAGTATCTACTTGCGGGGGCCTAAGACTGAAGCTTTCTTT.

V is TRBV6-5 and J is TRBJ1-1; D unresolved. The CDR3 covers 14 residues. Deletions cut 0 bases from V and 1 base from J, with 6 bases between. The germline V gene encodes CDR1 MNHEY and CDR2 SVGAGI. The CDR3 DNA sequence: TGTGCCAGCAGTTACTCGATGCGGAACACTGAAGCTTTCTTT. It is translated as CASSYSMRNTEAFF.

The rearrangement links TRBV15 to TRBJ2-3; 10 bases agree with TRBD2. V lost 0 bases and J lost 6; bases outside the gene matches: 9. CDR3 length: 17 residues. Germline values: CDR1 LNHNV, CDR2 YYDKDF (reference sequence). The CDR3 DNA reads as TGTGCCACCAGCAGAGATACACTAGCGGGGACTCCTGATACGCAGTATTTT. Its protein product is CATSRDTLAGTPDTQYF. The complete variable domain, with remaining parts taken from reference TRBV15 and TRBJ2-3, reads DAMVIQNPRYQVTQFGKPVTLSCSQTLNHNVMYWYQQKSSQAPKLLFHYYDKDFNNEADTPDNFQSRRPNTSFCFLDIRSPGLGDTAMYLCATSRDTLAGTPDTQYFGPGTRLTVL.

V usage is TRBV5-4 and J usage is TRBJ1-2; 9 bases are shared with TRBD1. Germline V gene lookup returns CDR1 SGHNT and CDR2 YYREEE (reference sequence). V trimming: 4 bases; J trimming: 8 bases; junction bases outside the gene matches: 9. The CDR3 consists of 14 residues. In DNA, the CDR3 is TGTGCCAGCAGCAAGGGACAGGGCGATTCAGGCTACACCTTC. Its protein is CASSKGQGDSGYTF.

The V gene is TRBV7-9, the J gene TRBJ2-1, with TRBD1 matching over 7 bases. Germline assignment: CDR1 SEHNR and CDR2 FQNEAQ (reference sequence). J lost 4 bases, V lost 2 bases, and 5 bases had no gene match. This CDR3 comprises 15 residues. CDR3 residues: CASSLSGQAYNEQFF. The DNA for the CDR3 is TGTGCCAGCAGCTTAAGCGGACAGGCGTACAATGAGCAGTTCTTC.

This clone came up once. The gene calls are TRBV14 and TRBJ1-3; D is unclear. Germline CDR1 reads SGHDN; CDR2 reads FVKESK. V was pared by 4 bases and J by 7 bases, with 14 bases between. The CDR3 consists of 14 residues. The chain's CDR3 is CASSPRTGMNTIYF. CDR3 sequence (DNA): TGTGCCAGCAGCCCTCGGACGGGGATGAACACCATATATTTT.

This chain connects TRBV6-6 to TRBJ2-2, with D possibly TRBD1 on 5 matching bases. The V gene lost 2 bases and the J gene lost 1 base, with 8 bases spanning the gap. Per the germline V gene, CDR1 is MNHNY and CDR2 is SVGAGI (reference sequence). This CDR3 has 15 amino acids. The chain's CDR3 is CASSYGQGNTGELFF. As DNA, the CDR3 is TGTGCCAGCAGTTACGGGCAGGGGAACACCGGGGAGCTGTTTTTT.